The 5 T cell receptor beta chains given below trace back to one sample, sequenced in a study of cytomegalovirus exposure and HLA in healthy donors. 13 Jbeta primers and 60 Vbeta primers were used for the PCR. Sequencing used immunoSEQ multiplex PCR; TCRdb keeps in-frame clones, though not all of them. The profile shows about 150,000 clones, 70% to 80% of them singletons. Sequencing was performed on PBMCs. These TCRs come from a human donor in good health.

The chain's CDR3 is CASSPLSVWETQYF. The CDR3 coding sequence is TGTGCCAGCTCACCACTTAGTGTGTGGGAGACCCAGTACTTC. J is TRBJ2-5 and V is TRBV18, with D hard to call. V lost 1 base, J lost 5 bases, and 11 bases lay in between. Germline CDR1 is KGHSH and CDR2 is LQKENI. The CDR3 is 14 residues long.

The chain links TRBV4-3 to TRBJ2-3; 7 bases agree with TRBD2. This CDR3 is built from 16 residues. Germline CDR1 is LGHNA and CDR2 is YSLEER. With V trimmed by 1 base and J by 0 bases, 4 bases remained unmatched. This CDR3 is CASSQGGSGSTDTQYF. CDR3 DNA sequence: TGCGCCAGCAGCCAAGGGGGTAGCGGGAGCACAGATACGCAGTATTTT.

This clone has more than one count but fewer than ten. The V call is TRBV6-6, the J call TRBJ2-7; perhaps TRBD2 as D (6 bases). Trimming took 7 bases from V and 0 from J, leaving 19 bases between them. The CDR3 consists of 16 residues. Germline CDR1 is MNHNY and CDR2 is SVGAGI (reference sequence). The CDR3 sequence is CASTGDSIKSSYEQYF. The CDR3 bases are TGTGCCAGCACCGGGGACTCTATAAAGAGCTCCTACGAGCAGTACTTC.

The chain is built from TRBV18 and TRBJ1-6, with 7 positions matching TRBD1. The CDR3 has 13 amino acids. Germline V gives CDR1 KGHSH, CDR2 LQKENI. Trimming removed 6 bases from V and 4 bases from J; junction bases left unmatched: 0. CDR3 nucleotide sequence: TGTGCCAGCTCGACAGGGTATAATTCACCCCTCCACTTT. It encodes CASSTGYNSPLHF.

The chain recombines TRBV11-2 with TRBJ1-1; TRBD1 might be the D (5 bases). Germline loops: CDR1 SGHAT, CDR2 FQNNGV. V lost 4 bases and J lost 4, with 16 bases in between. The CDR3 has 15 residues. In DNA form, the CDR3 reads TGTGCCAGCAGCTCTGGGGGGAGGGGAAGCACTGAAGCTTTCTTT. This encodes CASSSGGRGSTEAFF.